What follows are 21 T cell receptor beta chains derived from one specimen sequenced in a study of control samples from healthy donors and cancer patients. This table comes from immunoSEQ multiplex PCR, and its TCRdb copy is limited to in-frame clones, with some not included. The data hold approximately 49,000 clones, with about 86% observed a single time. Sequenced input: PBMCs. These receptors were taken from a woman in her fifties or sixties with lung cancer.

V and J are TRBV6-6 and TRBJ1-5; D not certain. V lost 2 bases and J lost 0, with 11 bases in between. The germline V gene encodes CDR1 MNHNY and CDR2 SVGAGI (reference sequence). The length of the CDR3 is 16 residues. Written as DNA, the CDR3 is TGTGCCAGCAGTTACAGTAGTCTTAATAGCAATCAGCCCCAGCATTTT. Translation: CASSYSSLNSNQPQHF.

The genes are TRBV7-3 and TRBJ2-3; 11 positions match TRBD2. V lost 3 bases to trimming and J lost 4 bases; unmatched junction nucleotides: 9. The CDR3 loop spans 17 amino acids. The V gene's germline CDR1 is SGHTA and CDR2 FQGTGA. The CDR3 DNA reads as TGTGCCAGCAGCTTCCTATCTAGCGGGGGGCGAGCAGATACGCAGTATTTT. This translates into CASSFLSSGGRADTQYF.

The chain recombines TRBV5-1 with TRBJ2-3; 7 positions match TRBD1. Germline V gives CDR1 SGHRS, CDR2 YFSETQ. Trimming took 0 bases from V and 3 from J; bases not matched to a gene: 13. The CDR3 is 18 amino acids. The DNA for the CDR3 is TGCGCCAGCAGCTTGGAAACATTGGACAGGATGGGGACAGATACGCAGTATTTT. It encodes CASSLETLDRMGTDTQYF.

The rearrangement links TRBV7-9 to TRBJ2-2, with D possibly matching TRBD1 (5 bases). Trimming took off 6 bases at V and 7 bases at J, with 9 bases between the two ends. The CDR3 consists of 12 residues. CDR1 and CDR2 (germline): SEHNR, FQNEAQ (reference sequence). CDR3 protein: CASRRDSGELFF. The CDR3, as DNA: TGTGCCAGCAGACGCGACAGCGGGGAGCTGTTTTTT.

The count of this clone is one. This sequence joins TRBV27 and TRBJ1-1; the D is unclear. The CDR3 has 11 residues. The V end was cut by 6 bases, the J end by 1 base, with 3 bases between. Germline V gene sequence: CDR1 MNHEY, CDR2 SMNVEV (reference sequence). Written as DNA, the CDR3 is TGTGCCAGCAGGGGGAACACTGAAGCTTTCTTT. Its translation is CASRGNTEAFF.

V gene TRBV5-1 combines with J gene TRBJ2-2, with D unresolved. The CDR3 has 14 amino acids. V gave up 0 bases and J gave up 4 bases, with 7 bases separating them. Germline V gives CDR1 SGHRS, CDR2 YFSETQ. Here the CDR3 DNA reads TGCGCCAGCAGCTTGGGCCTAGTCACCGGGGAGCTGTTTTTT. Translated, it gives CASSLGLVTGELFF.

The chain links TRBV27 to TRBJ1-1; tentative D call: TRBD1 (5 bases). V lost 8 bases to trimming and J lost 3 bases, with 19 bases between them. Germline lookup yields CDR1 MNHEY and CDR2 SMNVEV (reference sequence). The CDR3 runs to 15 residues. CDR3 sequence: CASYLGGPKYTEAFF. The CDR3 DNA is TGTGCCAGCTACCTGGGGGGACCCAAATACACTGAAGCTTTCTTT.

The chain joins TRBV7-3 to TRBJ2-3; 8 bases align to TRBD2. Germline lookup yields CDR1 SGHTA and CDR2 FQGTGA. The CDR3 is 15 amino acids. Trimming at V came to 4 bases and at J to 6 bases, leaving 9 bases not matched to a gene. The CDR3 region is CASSSGLVGYDTQYF. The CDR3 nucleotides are TGTGCCAGCAGCTCGGGACTAGTGGGATATGATACGCAGTATTTT.

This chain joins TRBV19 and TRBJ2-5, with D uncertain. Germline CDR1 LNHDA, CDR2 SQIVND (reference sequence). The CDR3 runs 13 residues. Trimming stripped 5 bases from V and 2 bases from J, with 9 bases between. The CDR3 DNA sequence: TGTGCCAGTAGTCCGGGTCCTCAAGAGACCCAGTACTTC. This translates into CASSPGPQETQYF. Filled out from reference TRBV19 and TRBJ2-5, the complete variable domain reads DGGITQSPKYLFRKEGQNVTLSCEQNLNHDAMYWYRQDPGQGLRLIYYSQIVNDFQKGDIAEGYSVSREKKESFPLTVTSAQKNPTAFYLCASSPGPQETQYFGPGTRLLVL.

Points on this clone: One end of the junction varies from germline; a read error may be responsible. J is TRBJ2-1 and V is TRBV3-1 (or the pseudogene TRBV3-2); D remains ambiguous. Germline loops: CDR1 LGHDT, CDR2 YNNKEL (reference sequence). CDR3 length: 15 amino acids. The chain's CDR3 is CASSQDFRSFNEQFF. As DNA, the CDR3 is TGTGCCAGCAGCCAAGATTTCCGGTCCTTCAATGAGCAGTTCTTC.

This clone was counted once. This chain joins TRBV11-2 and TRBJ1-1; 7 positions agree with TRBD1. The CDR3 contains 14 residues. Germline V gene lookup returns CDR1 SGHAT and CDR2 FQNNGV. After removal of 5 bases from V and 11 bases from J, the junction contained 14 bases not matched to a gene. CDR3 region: CASSQNRDRMRAFF. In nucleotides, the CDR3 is TGTGCCAGCAGCCAGAATCGGGACAGAATGAGGGCTTTCTTT.

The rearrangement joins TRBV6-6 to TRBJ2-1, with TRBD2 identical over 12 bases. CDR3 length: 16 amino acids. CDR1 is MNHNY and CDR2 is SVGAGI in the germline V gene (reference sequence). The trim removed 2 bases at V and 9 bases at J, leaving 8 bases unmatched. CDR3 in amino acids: CASSYRLAGDGSEQFF. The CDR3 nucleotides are TGTGCCAGCAGTTACCGACTAGCGGGGGACGGGAGTGAGCAGTTCTTC.

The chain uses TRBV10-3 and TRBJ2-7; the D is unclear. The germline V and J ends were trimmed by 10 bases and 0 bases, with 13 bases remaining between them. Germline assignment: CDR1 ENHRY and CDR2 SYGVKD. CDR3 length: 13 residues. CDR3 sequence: CATSQPVSYEQYF. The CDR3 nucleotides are TGTGCCACCTCACAACCGGTCTCCTACGAGCAGTACTTC.

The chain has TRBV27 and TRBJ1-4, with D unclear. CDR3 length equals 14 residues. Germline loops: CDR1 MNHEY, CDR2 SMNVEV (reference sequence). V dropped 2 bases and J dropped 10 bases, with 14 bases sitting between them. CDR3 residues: CASSLVSSGGKLFF. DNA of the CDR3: TGTGCCAGCAGTTTAGTGAGTTCCGGTGGAAAACTGTTTTTT.

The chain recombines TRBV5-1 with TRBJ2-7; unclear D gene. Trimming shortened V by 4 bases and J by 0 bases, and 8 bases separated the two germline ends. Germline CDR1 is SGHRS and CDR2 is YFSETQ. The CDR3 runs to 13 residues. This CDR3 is CASSVGISYEQYF. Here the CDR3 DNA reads TGCGCCAGCAGCGTCGGTATCTCCTACGAGCAGTACTTC.

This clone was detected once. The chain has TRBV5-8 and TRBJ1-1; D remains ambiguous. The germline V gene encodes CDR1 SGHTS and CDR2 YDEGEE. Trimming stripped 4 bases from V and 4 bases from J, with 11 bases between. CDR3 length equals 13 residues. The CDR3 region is CASSHRLITEAFF. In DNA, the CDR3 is TGTGCCAGCAGCCATAGACTGATCACTGAAGCTTTCTTT.

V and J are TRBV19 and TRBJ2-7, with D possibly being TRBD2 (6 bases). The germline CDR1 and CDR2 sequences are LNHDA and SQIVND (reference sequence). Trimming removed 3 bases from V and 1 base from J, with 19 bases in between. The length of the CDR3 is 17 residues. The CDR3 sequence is CASSIPQAGSPSYEQYF. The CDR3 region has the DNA TGTGCCAGTAGTATTCCCCAAGCCGGGAGCCCATCCTACGAGCAGTACTTC.

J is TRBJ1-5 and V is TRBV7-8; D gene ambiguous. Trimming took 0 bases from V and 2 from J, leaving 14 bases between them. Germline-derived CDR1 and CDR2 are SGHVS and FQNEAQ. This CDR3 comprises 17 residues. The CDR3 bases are TGTGCCAGCAGCTTAGCAACCGGCTCTCGGGGCAATCAGCCCCAGCATTTT. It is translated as CASSLATGSRGNQPQHF. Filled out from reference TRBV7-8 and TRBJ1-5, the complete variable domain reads GAGVSQSPRYKVAKRGQDVALRCDPISGHVSLFWYQQALGQGPEFLTYFQNEAQLDKSGLPSDRFFAERPEGSVSTLKIQRTQQEDSAVYLCASSLATGSRGNQPQHFGDGTRLSIL.

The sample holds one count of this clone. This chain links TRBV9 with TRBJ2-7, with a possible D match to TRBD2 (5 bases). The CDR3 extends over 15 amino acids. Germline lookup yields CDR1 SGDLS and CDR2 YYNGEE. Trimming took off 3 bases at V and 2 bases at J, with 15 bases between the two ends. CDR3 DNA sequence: TGTGCCAGCAGCGAAGGGAGAGGCAGGACCTACGAGCAGTACTTC. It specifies CASSEGRGRTYEQYF.

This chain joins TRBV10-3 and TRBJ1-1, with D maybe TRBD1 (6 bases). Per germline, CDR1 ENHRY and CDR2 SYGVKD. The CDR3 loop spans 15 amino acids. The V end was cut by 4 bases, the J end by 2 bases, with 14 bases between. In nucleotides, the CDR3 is TGTGCCATCAGTGTCGACGGGACACGCAACACTGAAGCTTTCTTT. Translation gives CAISVDGTRNTEAFF.

The CDR3 spells CASQAGGTEAFF. In nucleotides, the CDR3 is TGTGCCAGTCAGGCCGGGGGGACTGAAGCTTTCTTT. This sequence joins TRBV19 and TRBJ1-1; tentative D call: TRBD1 (5 bases). The CDR3 runs to 12 residues. The germline gives CDR1 LNHDA, CDR2 SQIVND (reference sequence). V lost 8 bases, J lost 5 bases, and 12 bases lay in between. The full variable domain, rest sourced from reference TRBV19 and TRBJ1-1, is DGGITQSPKYLFRKEGQNVTLSCEQNLNHDAMYWYRQDPGQGLRLIYYSQIVNDFQKGDIAEGYSVSREKKESFPLTVTSAQKNPTAFYLCASQAGGTEAFFGQGTRLTVV.